This T cell receptor (beta chain) was sequenced during a study of vaccination effects on CD4 cells after COVID-19. The overall study: Using viral peptide pools, the ViraFEST assay grew out antigen-specific CD4+ T cells prior to sequencing. Participants each got two BNT162b2 or mRNA-1273 vaccine doses.

V lost 7 bases, J lost 1 base, and 19 bases lay in between. The CDR3 loop spans 16 amino acids. Germline CDR1 and CDR2: SQVTM and ANQGSEA. On this clone: Its specificity is unknown.

Culture lasted 10 days before CD4+ T cell isolation. Among the vaccine recipients, none had a prior SARS-CoV-2 infection, and nucleocapsid antibodies were negative. Study-wide results and limits: Late post-vaccination samples showed marked contraction of infection- and vaccine-induced clones.

Some clones are missing from TCRdb's copy, which holds only in-frame ones; the method was immunoSEQ multiplex PCR. The sample includes 37,000 or so clones, 55% to 80% seen only once; the top ten take 4.2%. The clonotype was recovered from a human donor who received a COVID-19 vaccine. The chain recombines TRBV29-1 with TRBJ1-4; D call uncertain. This specimen consisted of CD4+ T cells from PBMCs cultured without peptide, obtained before COVID-19 vaccination. CDR3 loop: CSALAGIGVTNEKLFF. The CDR3 coding sequence is TGCAGCGCCCTAGCCGGGATCGGAGTAACTAATGAAAAACTGTTTTTT.